This TCR beta chain derives from a study of metastatic and nonmetastatic thyroid tumors. No patient received treatment before thyroid surgery. TCRdb reanalyzed the PCR reads with MiXCR. The table has around 23,000 clones, roughly 15% seen once. CDR3 length: 16 amino acids. Germline V CDR1 and CDR2: SGHAT, FQNNGV. With 5 bases clipped from V and 2 bases from J, the junction kept 11 bases outside the gene matches. This clone is medium-sized within its sample. The source of this sequence is a female donor with papillary thyroid cancer or a benign thyroid nodule (not recorded which). Some clones in this sample may be carry-over from other donors' samples. The material sequenced was tumor tissue. The chain combines TRBV11-2 with TRBJ1-1; TRBD1 matches at 7 bases. The CDR3 nucleotides read TGTGCCAGCAGCCCTAACAGGGGCGGGCTAAACACTGAAGCTTTCTTT. Translation gives CASSPNRGGLNTEAFF.